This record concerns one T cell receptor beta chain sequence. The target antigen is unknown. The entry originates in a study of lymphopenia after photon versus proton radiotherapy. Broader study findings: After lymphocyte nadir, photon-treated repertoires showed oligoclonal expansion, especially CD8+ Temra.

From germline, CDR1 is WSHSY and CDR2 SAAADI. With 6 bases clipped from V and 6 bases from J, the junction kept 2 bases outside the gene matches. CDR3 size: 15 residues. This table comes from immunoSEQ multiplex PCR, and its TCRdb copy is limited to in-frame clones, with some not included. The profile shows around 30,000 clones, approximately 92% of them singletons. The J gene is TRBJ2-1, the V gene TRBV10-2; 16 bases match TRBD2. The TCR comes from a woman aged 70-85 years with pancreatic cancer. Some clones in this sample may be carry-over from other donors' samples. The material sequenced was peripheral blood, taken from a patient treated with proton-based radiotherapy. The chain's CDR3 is CASRGTSGRANEQFF. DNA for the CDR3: TGCGCCAGCAGGGGGACTAGCGGGAGGGCCAATGAGCAGTTCTTC.